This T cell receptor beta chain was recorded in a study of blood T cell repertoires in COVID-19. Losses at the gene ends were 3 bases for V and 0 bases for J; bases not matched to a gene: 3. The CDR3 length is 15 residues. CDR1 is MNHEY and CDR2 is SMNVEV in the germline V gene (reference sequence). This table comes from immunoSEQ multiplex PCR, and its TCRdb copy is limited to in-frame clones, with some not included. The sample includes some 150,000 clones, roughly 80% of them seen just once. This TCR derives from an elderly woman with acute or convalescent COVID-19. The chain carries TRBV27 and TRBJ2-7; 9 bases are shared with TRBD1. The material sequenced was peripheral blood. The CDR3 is CASSFPGQGSYEQYF. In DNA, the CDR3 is TGTGCCAGCAGTTTCCCGGGACAGGGCTCCTACGAGCAGTACTTC.